This T cell receptor beta chain was recovered during a study of blood T cells in healthy people across ages. Study results and limitations: Unknown CMV status may confound age-related changes in expanded clones. Per-million-T-cell TCR beta diversity fell roughly linearly with age.

Donors each provided 8 to 10 milliliters of peripheral blood. A second PCR, run for about 6 to 11 cycles, used a sample-barcoded 5' primer plus a J-beta primer mix. A 12-random-nucleotide template-switch adaptor tagged each cDNA molecule. TCRdb fed the 5' RACE reads into MiXCR, producing one record per CDR3 protein. The table includes some 1.6 million distinct CDR3 sequences, about 35% detected once. Worth noting for this clonotype: Its antigen is not known.

Germline-derived CDR1 and CDR2 are SGHTA and FQGNSA. The length of the CDR3 is 17 residues. Trimming took off 2 bases at V and 0 bases at J, with 15 bases between the two ends. The receptor was isolated from a woman aged 25 to 39 in good health. The chain carries TRBV7-2 and TRBJ2-3, with a tentative D call TRBD1 (6 bases). The specimen sequenced was blood. The CDR3 protein is CASSLNPTGRSTDTQYF. The CDR3, as DNA: TGTGCCAGCAGCTTAAACCCGACAGGTAGAAGCACAGATACGCAGTATTTT.